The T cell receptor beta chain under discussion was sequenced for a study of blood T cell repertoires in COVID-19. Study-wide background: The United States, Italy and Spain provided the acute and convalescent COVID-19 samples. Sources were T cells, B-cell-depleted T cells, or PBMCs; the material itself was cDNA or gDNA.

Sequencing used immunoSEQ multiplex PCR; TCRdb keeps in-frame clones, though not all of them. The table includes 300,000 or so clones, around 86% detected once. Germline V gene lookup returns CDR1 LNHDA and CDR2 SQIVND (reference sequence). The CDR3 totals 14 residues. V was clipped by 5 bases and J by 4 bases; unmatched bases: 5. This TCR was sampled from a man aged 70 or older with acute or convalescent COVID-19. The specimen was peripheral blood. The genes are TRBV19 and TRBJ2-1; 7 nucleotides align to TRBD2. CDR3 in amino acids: CASSGLGYYNEQFF. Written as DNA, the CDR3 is TGTGCCAGTAGTGGACTAGGATATTACAATGAGCAGTTCTTC.